What follows are 27 T cell receptor beta chains derived from one specimen sequenced in a study of blood T cell repertoires in COVID-19. Sequencing used immunoSEQ multiplex PCR; TCRdb keeps in-frame clones, though not all of them. Of some 53,000 clones in the sample, roughly 90% were seen once. Material for sequencing was peripheral blood. These receptors came from a human donor with active COVID-19. The donor label of this sample is uncertain.

This chain links TRBV6-6 with TRBJ2-7; a possible D gene is TRBD2 (6 bases). The germline V gene encodes CDR1 MNHNY and CDR2 SVGAGI (reference sequence). The V end lost 8 bases, the J end lost 2 bases, and 22 bases lay between the germline ends. This CDR3 region has 16 residues. The CDR3 nucleotides are TGTGCCAGCGGGGGAGAGTTAGGGACTGGCACCTACGAGCAGTACTTC. This sequence encodes CASGGELGTGTYEQYF.

This clone was counted a single time. The chain carries TRBV6-2 or TRBV6-3 and TRBJ1-3; 7 bases are shared with TRBD1. Germline values: CDR1 MNHEY, CDR2 SVGEGT. V shed 5 bases and J 0 bases; nucleotides not matched to a gene: 13. This CDR3 has 18 residues. The CDR3 spells CASSLRDSSSSSGNTIYF. The CDR3 DNA follows: TGTGCCAGCAGTCTCCGGGACAGTTCTTCGAGCTCTGGAAACACCATATATTTT.

This chain uses TRBV5-5 with TRBJ2-5; weak D call: TRBD1 (5 bases). The CDR3 totals 12 residues. Trimming took off 3 bases at V and 2 bases at J, with 5 bases between the two ends. Per the germline V gene, CDR1 is SGHKS and CDR2 is YYEKEE (reference sequence). DNA of the CDR3: TGTGCCAGCAGCTGGACACAAGAGACCCAGTACTTC. This gives the protein CASSWTQETQYF.

Only one count was recorded for this clone. The rearrangement uses TRBV11-2 and TRBJ1-1; the D is unclear. The V end lost 4 bases, the J end lost 5 bases, and 20 bases lay between the germline ends. The germline CDR1 and CDR2 sequences are SGHAT and FQNNGV. The CDR3 has 16 residues. DNA of the CDR3: TGTGCCAGCAGCTCCCCCTCTTTGAGAGGGAAGACTGAAGCTTTCTTT. Translating gives CASSSPSLRGKTEAFF.

The chain links TRBV5-4 to TRBJ2-7; TRBD1 is a possible D gene (6 bases). V was clipped by 4 bases and J by 0 bases, with 11 bases between them. This CDR3 spans 14 amino acids. Germline V gene data show CDR1 as SGHNT and CDR2 as YYREEE (reference sequence). This CDR3 reads CASSKDSSSYEQYF. The CDR3 nucleotides are TGTGCCAGCAGCAAGGACAGCAGCTCCTACGAGCAGTACTTC.

This clone has more than one count but fewer than ten. The chain joins TRBV7-8 to TRBJ1-1, with unresolved D. The CDR3 is 14 amino acids. The V end was cut by 0 bases, the J end by 6 bases, with 11 bases between. Germline CDR1 and CDR2: SGHVS and FQNEAQ. This chain's CDR3 is CASSLAQGSAEAFF. DNA for the CDR3: TGTGCCAGCAGCTTAGCGCAAGGCAGCGCTGAAGCTTTCTTT.

The table lists this clone with a count of one. This chain links TRBV11-2 with TRBJ2-3; no definite D call. From germline, CDR1 is SGHAT and CDR2 FQNNGV. V lost 1 base and J lost 2, with 10 bases in between. This CDR3 contains 15 residues. The CDR3 loop is CASSLVGGLTDTQYF. CDR3 DNA sequence: TGTGCCAGCAGCTTAGTAGGCGGCCTCACAGATACGCAGTATTTT.

The chain recombines TRBV2 with TRBJ1-3; TRBD1 is a possible D gene (5 bases). Germline V gene lookup returns CDR1 SNHLY and CDR2 FYNNEI. V was shortened by 1 base and J by 0 bases, with 13 bases between the two germline ends. CDR3 length: 17 residues. For the CDR3, the DNA is TGTGCCAGCAGTGAAGGGGGCAGGCCATTCTCTGGAAACACCATATATTTT. It encodes CASSEGGRPFSGNTIYF.

V usage is TRBV27 and J usage is TRBJ1-6; D not certain. The CDR3 is 14 amino acids. Trimming took off 8 bases at V and 7 bases at J, with 15 bases between the two ends. Germline assignment: CDR1 MNHEY and CDR2 SMNVEV (reference sequence). This chain's CDR3 is CASFSKAGNSPLHF. The CDR3 DNA is TGTGCCAGCTTCTCCAAGGCCGGGAATTCACCCCTCCACTTT.

The chain recombines TRBV7-2 with TRBJ2-1, with 8 bases identical to TRBD2. The V gene end was trimmed by 5 bases and the J gene end by 4 bases; junction bases not matched to a gene: 10. There are 16 residues in the CDR3. Germline V gene sequence: CDR1 SGHTA, CDR2 FQGNSA. CDR3 nucleotides: TGTGCCAGCAGCCCGTGGGGGAGCGGGGGTTACAATGAGCAGTTCTTC. It encodes CASSPWGSGGYNEQFF.

CDR3 sequence (DNA): TGTGCCAGTAGTATAGGGACAGTCTTAGCCGAGGGTACGCAGTATTTT. It specifies CASSIGTVLAEGTQYF. V and J are TRBV19 and TRBJ2-3; a weak D match, TRBD1 (6 bases). Germline V gene data show CDR1 as LNHDA and CDR2 as SQIVND (reference sequence). The CDR3 is 16 residues long. Trimming removed 1 base from V and 8 bases from J, with 19 bases in between. The variable domain in full, with the rest retrieved from reference TRBV19 and TRBJ2-3, is DGGITQSPKYLFRKEGQNVTLSCEQNLNHDAMYWYRQDPGQGLRLIYYSQIVNDFQKGDIAEGYSVSREKKESFPLTVTSAQKNPTAFYLCASSIGTVLAEGTQYFGPGTRLTVL.

This clone was counted between two and nine times. The V and J genes are TRBV29-1 and TRBJ1-2, with unresolved D. Trimming took 0 bases from V and 10 from J, leaving 18 bases between them. Germline values: CDR1 SQVTM, CDR2 ANQGSEA. The CDR3 consists of 14 residues. CDR3 sequence: CSVEDRGFLPSYTF. CDR3 nucleotides: TGCAGCGTTGAAGATCGAGGATTTCTACCTTCCTACACCTTC. Drawing the rest from reference TRBV29-1 and TRBJ1-2, the complete variable domain is SAVISQKPSRDICQRGTSLTIQCQVDSQVTMMFWYRQQPGQSLTLIATANQGSEATYESGFVIDKFPISRPNLTFSTLTVSNMSPEDSSIYLCSVEDRGFLPSYTFGSGTRLTVV.

This chain links TRBV6-1 with TRBJ1-2; D gene unclear. Germline CDR1 and CDR2: MNHNS and SASEGT. This CDR3 region has 15 residues. The V gene lost 1 base and the J gene lost 4 bases, with 13 bases spanning the gap. The CDR3 here is CASSEGYGIFYGYTF. The CDR3 bases are TGTGCCAGCAGTGAAGGCTACGGGATCTTCTATGGCTACACCTTC.

V and J are TRBV2 and TRBJ1-2, with D perhaps TRBD1 (5 bases). V was clipped by 5 bases and J by 7 bases, with 23 bases between them. The germline V gene encodes CDR1 SNHLY and CDR2 FYNNEI. The CDR3 runs to 16 residues. CDR3 residues: CASSIRRGDPGGGYTF. The DNA of the CDR3 is TGTGCCAGCAGTATCCGCCGGGGGGACCCTGGGGGTGGCTACACCTTC.

The rearrangement uses TRBV19 and TRBJ1-5, with 9 bases lining up with TRBD1. This CDR3 has 16 residues. Germline values: CDR1 LNHDA, CDR2 SQIVND (reference sequence). After removal of 9 bases from V and 6 bases from J, the junction contained 15 bases not matched to a gene. In DNA, the CDR3 is TGTGCCAGCCGGCCATTCGACAGGGGGTCGGGTCAGCCCCAGCATTTT. As protein: CASRPFDRGSGQPQHF.

The chain couples TRBV7-2 to TRBJ2-7; possible D gene TRBD2, 6 bases. V lost 5 bases and J 5 bases, leaving 13 bases between the germline ends. Germline V CDR1 and CDR2: SGHTA, FQGNSA. This CDR3 has 13 amino acids. CDR3 loop: CASSPGLKDEQYF. Written as DNA, the CDR3 is TGTGCCAGCAGCCCCGGACTAAAAGACGAGCAGTACTTC.

V is TRBV19 and J is TRBJ1-5; 9 bases line up with TRBD1. This CDR3 comprises 17 residues. Germline values: CDR1 LNHDA, CDR2 SQIVND (reference sequence). Trimming removed 9 bases from V and 6 bases from J; junction bases left unmatched: 18. In DNA form, the CDR3 reads TGTGCCAGCCGGTCCGGGACAGGGCGGAGGTGGGGTCAGCCCCAGCATTTT. Amino acids: CASRSGTGRRWGQPQHF.

The rearrangement links TRBV6-2 or TRBV6-3 to TRBJ2-7; 7 positions match TRBD1. The junction had 4 bases not matched to a gene; V was cut back by 5 bases and J by 0 bases. Per the germline V gene, CDR1 is MNHEY and CDR2 is SVGEGT. CDR3 size: 14 residues. The CDR3: CASSRDRTSYEQYF. The CDR3 DNA reads TGTGCCAGCAGTCGGGACAGAACCTCCTACGAGCAGTACTTC.

Comment on this clone: Other DNA sequences in this specimen translate into the identical CDR3. The chain has TRBV3-1 (or the pseudogene TRBV3-2) and TRBJ1-2, with 8 bases identical to TRBD1. The germline gives CDR1 LGHDT, CDR2 YNNKEL (reference sequence). This CDR3 is built from 14 residues. The ends lost 0 bases at V and 8 bases at J; junction bases unmatched: 5. Here the CDR3 reads CASSQDSGGRGYTF. DNA for the CDR3: TGTGCCAGCAGCCAAGATTCAGGGGGCCGGGGCTACACCTTC.

Here the CDR3 DNA reads TGTGCCAGCAGTGACTCGGCGGGACTTTTGGGTCAGCCCCAGCATTTT. Protein sequence: CASSDSAGLLGQPQHF. The chain carries TRBV6-4 and TRBJ1-5, with a weak D call TRBD1 (5 bases). V was cut by 0 bases and J by 6 bases, with 15 bases left in between. Germline V lookup: CDR1 MRHNA, CDR2 SNTAGT. The CDR3 is 16 amino acids.

In regard to this clone: At one end the junction does not follow the germline gene, possibly because of a read error. The J gene is TRBJ1-2, the V gene TRBV2; TRBD1 matches at 7 bases. Germline-derived CDR1 and CDR2 are SNHLY and FYNNEI. The CDR3 covers 15 residues. The CDR3 loop is CASSEETGVSSGYTF. Written as DNA, the CDR3 is TGTGCCAGCAGCGAAGAAACAGGGGTCTCTAGCGGCTACACCTTC. The full variable domain, with the rest looked up from reference TRBV2 and TRBJ1-2, is EPEVTQTPSHQVTQMGQEVILRCVPISNHLYFYWYRQILGQKVEFLVSFYNNEISEKSEIFDDQFSVERPDGSNFTLKIRSTKLEDSAMYFCASSEETGVSSGYTFGSGTRLTVV.

The V gene is TRBV7-2, the J gene TRBJ2-7, with a possible D match to TRBD2 (6 bases). The CDR3 length is 14 residues. Trimming removed 5 bases at V and 3 bases at J, with 14 bases between. CDR1 and CDR2 from the germline V gene are SGHTA and FQGNSA. CDR3 sequence reads: CASSGVGGSYEQYF. CDR3 nucleotides: TGTGCCAGCAGCGGCGTGGGGGGAAGCTACGAGCAGTACTTC.

The genes are TRBV14 and TRBJ2-7, with 7 nucleotides matching TRBD1. This CDR3 has 16 residues. Germline V gene lookup returns CDR1 SGHDN and CDR2 FVKESK. The trim removed 0 bases at V and 3 bases at J, leaving 8 bases unmatched. The CDR3 is CASSQERGDRYYEQYF. The CDR3 nucleotides are TGTGCCAGCAGCCAAGAACGAGGGGACAGATACTACGAGCAGTACTTC.

In this sample, this clone turned up a few times. The genes are TRBV6-6 and TRBJ2-7, with 8 bases matching TRBD1. In germline, CDR1 is MNHNY, CDR2 SVGAGI (reference sequence). This CDR3 is built from 13 residues. Germline trimming cut 6 bases from V and 6 bases from J; bases unmatched to any gene: 7. CDR3 region: CASSAQQGGEQYF. The CDR3 DNA is TGTGCCAGCAGCGCTCAACAGGGGGGCGAGCAGTACTTC.

This clone was observed once. CDR3 loop: CASSQELRGQGTEAFF. Written as DNA, the CDR3 is TGTGCCAGCAGCCAAGAACTCCGGGGACAGGGCACTGAAGCTTTCTTT. The chain is built from TRBV4-2 and TRBJ1-1, with 9 bases matching TRBD1. This CDR3 comprises 16 residues. J lost 4 bases, V lost 0 bases, and 6 bases had no gene match. CDR1 LGHNA and CDR2 YNFKEQ come from the germline V gene.

The V gene is TRBV5-6, the J gene TRBJ2-7, with 9 bases that match TRBD1. Germline trimming cut 0 bases from V and 4 bases from J; bases unmatched to any gene: 8. CDR1 and CDR2 (germline): SGHDT, YYEEEE. The CDR3 is made up of 16 amino acids. As DNA, the CDR3 is TGTGCCAGCAGCTTGGGCATGGGACAGGGCCTTTACGAGCAGTACTTC. This encodes CASSLGMGQGLYEQYF.

The chain links TRBV4-1 to TRBJ2-3, with 10 bases fitting TRBD1. This CDR3 has 17 amino acids. The ends lost 4 bases at V and 1 base at J; junction bases unmatched: 8. Germline CDR1 reads MGHRA; CDR2 reads YSYEKL. The CDR3 coding sequence is TGCGCCAGCAGCCTCGCGAGGGGGACAGGGGGCACAGATACGCAGTATTTT. It specifies CASSLARGTGGTDTQYF.